This T cell receptor beta chain comes out of a study of T-cell reconstitution after alpha-beta-depleted transplantation in children. Study results and limitations: By one year post-transplant, T-cell counts and diversity largely arose from T cells that were newly produced. TCRbeta diversity was high at day 60 in some patients (a result of surviving recipient T cells and thymic progenitors). At around two months after transplant, the alpha-beta T cells were reportedly derived from several hundred expanded clones that came from non-depleted graft cells.

This clonotype has more than one count but fewer than ten. The target antigen is unknown. The authors prepared the TCRbeta library with unique molecular identifiers. TCRdb recomputed calls from the PCR reads with MiXCR, one row per CDR3 protein. The table has more than 400,000 distinct CDR3 sequences, about 45% seen once. The CDR3 has 13 amino acids. The germline V and J ends were trimmed by 6 bases and 5 bases, with 14 bases remaining between them. The clonotype comes from a girl aged 2-10 years with aplastic anemia, due to receive a stem cell transplant. Material: PBMCs, obtained before TCRalphabeta/CD19-depleted stem cell transplant. V gene TRBV12-3 or TRBV12-4 combines with J gene TRBJ2-7, with D possibly TRBD2 on 5 matching bases. DNA for the CDR3: TGTGCCAGCAGGGCGGGCCCGGTGCACGAGCAGTACTTC. Its protein product is CASRAGPVHEQYF.